These T cell receptor beta chains were read from a single sample in a study of cytotoxic CD8 clonotypes in ibrutinib-treated CLL. The assay was immunoSEQ multiplex PCR, and TCRdb's table has in-frame clones only and misses some. Of around 97,000 clones in the sample, 60% to 80% were seen once. Sequenced material: PBMCs, taken after 12 months of ibrutinib treatment. Every receptor here comes from a human donor with chronic lymphocytic leukemia. The CDR3 runs from the conserved cysteine through the conserved F or W. Each record gives: J gene, D gene, CDR3 length, clone size, V gene, CDR3 protein, CDR3 DNA. A D gene is named only where the DNA matches it firmly. For some rows the clone size is stated as once, few or many, or as a class when expanded; others skip it.

>TRBJ1-6|TRBD1|19|-|TRBV11-3
CASSLADTGGGIGNSPLHF
TGTGCCAGCAGCTTAGCCGATACAGGGGGCGGGATCGGGAATTCACCCCTCCACTTT
>TRBJ2-3|TRBD1|16|-|TRBV6-6
CASSYWGRDSQDTQYF
TGTGCCAGCAGTTACTGGGGCCGGGACAGCCAAGATACGCAGTATTTT
>TRBJ2-7|TRBD2|15|-|TRBV5-4
CASRPASGASYEQYF
TGTGCCAGCAGACCCGCTAGCGGGGCCTCCTACGAGCAGTACTTC
>TRBJ1-1|-|13|few|TRBV7-2
CASSPGPNTEAFF
TGTGCCAGCAGCCCAGGGCCGAACACTGAAGCTTTCTTT
>TRBJ1-5|TRBD1|14|-|TRBV28
CASSLGQGDQPQHF
TGTGCCAGCAGTTTGGGACAGGGGGATCAGCCCCAGCATTTT
>TRBJ2-7|TRBD2|13|-|TRBV10-3
CATGTAGDYEQYF
TGTGCCACTGGGACGGCGGGGGACTACGAGCAGTACTTC
>TRBJ2-7|TRBD1|13|-|TRBV28
CASSVTGGYEQYF
TGTGCCAGCAGTGTAACAGGGGGCTACGAGCAGTACTTC
>TRBJ1-2|-|16|once|TRBV18
CASSPLRGQNNYGYTF
TGTGCCAGCTCACCACTTAGGGGCCAAAATAACTATGGCTACACCTTC
>TRBJ1-1|-|13|few|TRBV5-1
CASRFQGNTEAFF
TGCGCCAGCAGGTTCCAGGGAAACACTGAAGCTTTCTTT
>TRBJ1-1|-|12|once|TRBV30
CAWSQGNTEAFF
TGTGCCTGGAGTCAAGGGAACACTGAAGCTTTCTTT
>TRBJ2-5|-|13|-|TRBV6-5
CASSLQGRETQYF
TGTGCCAGCAGTTTACAGGGGAGGGAGACCCAGTACTTC
>TRBJ1-2|-|14|many|TRBV5-1
CASSLEMAGAGYTF
TGCGCCAGCAGCTTGGAGATGGCAGGGGCTGGCTACACCTTC
>TRBJ2-7|-|14|-|TRBV6-5
CASTPTRNTYEQYF
TGTGCCAGCACCCCGACCAGGAACACCTACGAGCAGTACTTC
>TRBJ2-7|TRBD2|15|-|TRBV6-5
CASSYPVSGGYEQYF
TGTGCCAGCAGCTACCCCGTGAGCGGGGGGTACGAGCAGTACTTC
>TRBJ2-1|-|13|-|TRBV2
CASSRAGYNEQFF
TGTGCCAGCAGTCGAGCGGGTTACAATGAGCAGTTCTTC
>TRBJ2-3|TRBD2|16|-|TRBV5-1
CASSLRTSGATDTQYF
TGCGCCAGCAGCTTGCGGACTAGCGGGGCCACAGATACGCAGTATTTT
>TRBJ1-1|-|12|-|TRBV7-9
CASSPDSPEAFF
TGTGCCAGCAGCCCGGACAGCCCTGAAGCTTTCTTT
>TRBJ1-2|-|15|-|TRBV9
CASSVAASGFYGYTF
TGTGCCAGCAGCGTAGCGGCTTCGGGCTTCTATGGCTACACCTTC
>TRBJ1-1|TRBD1|14|-|TRBV10-3
CAINQGQGGPEAFF
TGTGCCATCAACCAGGGACAGGGGGGGCCTGAAGCTTTCTTT
>TRBJ1-2|-|17|-|TRBV5-1
CASSPPPGERANYGYTF
TGCGCCAGCAGCCCTCCCCCAGGGGAGAGGGCTAACTATGGCTACACCTTC
>TRBJ1-5|-|15|-|TRBV19
CASSISLGQNQPQHF
TGTGCCAGTAGTATTTCTCTGGGCCAGAATCAGCCCCAGCATTTT
>TRBJ2-5|-|13|-|TRBV5-1
CASSLVGQETQYF
TGCGCCAGCAGCTTGGTAGGCCAAGAGACCCAGTACTTC
>TRBJ2-7|-|17|-|TRBV27
CASSTQGSSGAYYEQYF
TGTGCCAGCAGTACACAGGGATCAAGCGGGGCTTACTACGAGCAGTACTTC
>TRBJ1-1|TRBD1|15|-|TRBV5-1
CASSLEGQGLTEAFF
TGCGCCAGCAGCTTGGAGGGACAGGGTTTGACTGAAGCTTTCTTT
>TRBJ2-5|TRBD1|14|-|TRBV9
CASSPRTGRETQYF
TGTGCCAGCAGCCCCCGGACAGGAAGAGAGACCCAGTACTTC
>TRBJ2-7|-|14|-|TRBV9
CASSAPDRGHEQYF
TGTGCCAGCAGCGCGCCGGACAGAGGCCACGAGCAGTACTTC
>TRBJ2-1|TRBD2|17|once|TRBV7-3
CASSLKGLAASYNEQFF
TGTGCCAGCAGCTTAAAAGGACTAGCGGCCTCCTACAATGAGCAGTTCTTC
>TRBJ1-2|TRBD1|19|-|TRBV5-4
CASSYLPGTGDKRDYGYTF
TGTGCCAGTAGCTACCTACCTGGAACAGGGGATAAAAGGGACTATGGCTACACCTTC
>TRBJ2-7|TRBD1|15|-|TRBV18
CASSPPRTGAIEQYF
TGTGCCAGCTCACCACCCCGGACAGGGGCTATCGAGCAGTACTTC
>TRBJ1-5|-|14|-|TRBV28
CASSPSQGRQPQHF
TGTGCCAGCAGCCCATCACAGGGAAGGCAGCCCCAGCATTTT
>TRBJ1-6|-|16|-|TRBV5-4
CASSLTSGGGNSPLHF
TGTGCCAGCAGCTTAACGTCGGGCGGTGGGAATTCACCCCTCCACTTT
>TRBJ2-5|TRBD1|15|-|TRBV5-4
CASSPPGQVEETQYF
TGTGCCAGCAGCCCGCCGGGACAGGTAGAAGAGACCCAGTACTTC
>TRBJ2-2|-|15|-|TRBV9
CASTAGGSNTGELFF
TGTGCCAGCACCGCAGGGGGGTCGAACACCGGGGAGCTGTTTTTT
>TRBJ1-5|TRBD1|17|-|TRBV28
CASSPPLDRLQNQPQHF
TGTGCCAGCAGTCCCCCCCTGGACAGGTTACAAAATCAGCCCCAGCATTTT
>TRBJ1-2|-|14|-|TRBV2
CASTNGDLNYGYTF
TGTGCCAGCACAAATGGGGACCTCAACTATGGCTACACCTTC
>TRBJ2-3|TRBD2|15|once|TRBV11-3
CASSLYGLDTDTQYF
TGTGCCAGCAGCTTATACGGACTAGACACAGATACGCAGTATTTT
>TRBJ2-5|TRBD1|14|-|TRBV2
CASRTGTGASPIYF
TGTGCCAGCAGGACTGGGACAGGGGCCTCTCCGATATACTTC
>TRBJ2-5|-|13|-|TRBV11-3
CASSLMGGETQYF
TGTGCCAGCAGCTTGATGGGTGGGGAGACCCAGTACTTC
>TRBJ1-2|-|13|many|TRBV27
CASRGVGGAGYTF
TGTGCCAGCAGGGGGGTGGGGGGCGCGGGCTACACCTTC
>TRBJ1-3|-|14|-|TRBV7-9
CASSFQGEGNTIYF
TGTGCCAGCAGCTTTCAGGGTGAGGGAAACACCATATATTTT
>TRBJ1-6|TRBD1|14|-|TRBV30
CACRGTANNSPLHF
TGTGCCTGTAGAGGGACAGCCAATAATTCACCCCTCCACTTT
>TRBJ1-6|-|13|-|TRBV27
CASSLLFNSPLHF
TGTGCCAGCAGTTTGCTTTTTAATTCACCCCTCCACTTT
>TRBJ1-2|TRBD1|15|-|TRBV6-6
CASSYGTGRQYGYTF
TGTGCCAGCAGTTACGGGACAGGTCGCCAATATGGCTACACCTTC
>TRBJ1-1|-|14|-|TRBV13
CASSFSTGNTEAFF
TGTGCCAGCAGCTTTTCTACGGGGAACACTGAAGCTTTCTTT